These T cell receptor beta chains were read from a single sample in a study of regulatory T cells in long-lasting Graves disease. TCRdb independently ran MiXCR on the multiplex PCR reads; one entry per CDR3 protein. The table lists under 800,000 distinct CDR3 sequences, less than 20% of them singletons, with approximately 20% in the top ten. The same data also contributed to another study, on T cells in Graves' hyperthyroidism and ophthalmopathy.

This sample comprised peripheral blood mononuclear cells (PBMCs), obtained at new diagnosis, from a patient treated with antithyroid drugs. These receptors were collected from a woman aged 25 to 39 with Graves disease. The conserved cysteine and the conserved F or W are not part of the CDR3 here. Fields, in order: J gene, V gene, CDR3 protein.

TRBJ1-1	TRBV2	ASKYRVNTEAF
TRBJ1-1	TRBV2	AAGGQGASGNTEAF
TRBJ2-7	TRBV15	ATSRDISGGAYEQY
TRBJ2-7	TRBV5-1	ASSLDGGPPYEQY
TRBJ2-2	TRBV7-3	ASSLNLVGGELF
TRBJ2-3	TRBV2	ASSATRTDTQY
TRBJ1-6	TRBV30	AWSSGADSPLH
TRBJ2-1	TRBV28	ASAWTPYNEQF
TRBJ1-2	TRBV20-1	SADRDGYT
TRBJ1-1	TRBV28	ASKENTEAF
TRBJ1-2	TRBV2	ASSGTEVRANYGYT
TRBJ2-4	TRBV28	ASSSRLAGSKNIQY
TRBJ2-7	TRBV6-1	ASSESTGLGFYEQY
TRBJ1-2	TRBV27	ASSSPRYRDGYT
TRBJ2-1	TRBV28	ASSLGLAGGTTLYNEQF